The entry below gives a single T cell receptor (beta chain) sequence along with its context. Its antigen is not known. The data were obtained in a study of cytomegalovirus exposure and HLA in healthy donors. General study findings and limits: The authors confirmed in vitro that three CMV-associated chains were specific for CMV antigens. Sequencing likely caused a cluster of highly shared sequence variants.

Use of 60 Vbeta and 13 Jbeta primers characterized the PCR. As processed by the authors: Later analysis identified tens of millions of unique TCR beta chains, some 10 million shared. Sequenced by immunoSEQ multiplex PCR; TCRdb stores in-frame clones only, minus some. The DNA gave D and trimming, while V, J and clone size come from that table. The sample includes 100,000 to 150,000 clones, 78% of them seen just once. Each donor was nominally healthy when sampled (though unrecorded immune exposures were likely). This CDR3 contains 15 residues. Germline values: CDR1 MDHEN, CDR2 SYDVKM. Trimming removed 2 bases from V and 7 bases from J; junction bases left unmatched: 8.

This chain links TRBV28 with TRBJ1-5; 7 bases align to TRBD1. The receptor comes from a man aged 25 to 40 in good health and CMV-seropositive. Sequencing was done on a sample of PBMCs. The DNA for the CDR3 is TGTGCCAGCAGTTTAGGGTCGACAGGGAGGCAGCCCCAGCATTTT. Its translation: CASSLGSTGRQPQHF.